The 21 T cell receptor beta chains given below trace back to one sample, sequenced in a study of T-cell reconstitution after alpha-beta-depleted transplantation in children. Preparation of the TCRbeta library involved a method that used unique molecular identifiers. Using its own MiXCR run on the PCR reads, TCRdb lists one record per CDR3 protein. The table records 300,000 to 400,000 distinct CDR3 sequences, approximately 23% of them present only once. The specimen was PBMCs, mostly from graft donor cells, collected 180 days after TCRalphabeta/CD19-depleted stem cell transplant. The receptors derive from a male patient younger than 18 who had a stem cell transplant for acute lymphoblastic leukemia, so the T cells may come from the graft donor.

The CDR3 region is CASSPGQSNQPQHF. The CDR3 DNA follows: TGCGCCAGCAGCCCGGGGCAAAGCAATCAGCCCCAGCATTTT. V usage is TRBV5-1 and J usage is TRBJ1-5, with D perhaps matching TRBD1 (5 bases). The germline CDR1 and CDR2 sequences are SGHRS and YFSETQ. V lost 4 bases and J lost 1, with 9 bases in between. This CDR3 is 14 amino acids long.

This clonotype was seen a handful of times. The chain has TRBV2 and TRBJ2-7; no firm D call. Germline CDR1 is SNHLY and CDR2 is FYNNEI. This CDR3 is built from 16 residues. Trimming removed 7 bases at V and 3 bases at J, with 22 bases between. CDR3 coding DNA: TGTGCCAGCATGCCCGGTGTTTTGGGGTCCGACTACGAGCAGTACTTC. Protein sequence: CASMPGVLGSDYEQYF.

This clonotype was detected ten times or more. The chain uses TRBV28 and TRBJ2-1; tentatively, D is TRBD1 or TRBD2 (5 bases each). The germline V and J ends were trimmed by 6 bases and 4 bases, with 16 bases remaining between them. The CDR3 runs to 15 residues. Looked up from germline, CDR1 is MDHEN and CDR2 is SYDVKM. As DNA, the CDR3 is TGTGCCAGCAGACTATCCGGGGCTTATTACAATGAGCAGTTCTTC. It is translated as CASRLSGAYYNEQFF.

The table lists this clonotype with a few counts. The genes are TRBV29-1 and TRBJ1-2; no clear D gene. V was pared by 7 bases and J by 5 bases, with 5 bases between. The CDR3 is made up of 9 amino acids. Germline CDR1 is SQVTM and CDR2 is ANQGSEA. The CDR3 is CSAGYGYTF. The DNA for the CDR3 is TGCAGCGCGGGGTATGGCTACACCTTC.

This rearrangement joins TRBV9 to TRBJ2-1; TRBD2 aligns across 7 bases. The CDR3 loop spans 14 amino acids. The V gene's germline CDR1 is SGDLS and CDR2 YYNGEE. The V gene end was trimmed by 0 bases and the J gene end by 10 bases; junction bases not matched to a gene: 7. This CDR3 reads CASSVGGGSWEQFF. The CDR3 nucleotides are TGTGCCAGCAGCGTAGGGGGCGGGAGTTGGGAGCAGTTCTTC.

This sequence joins TRBV4-1 and TRBJ2-4; a possible D gene is TRBD2 (6 bases). The CDR3 runs 15 residues. Trimming shortened V by 1 base and J by 1 base, and 8 bases separated the two germline ends. Germline V CDR1 and CDR2: MGHRA, YSYEKL. The CDR3 here is CASSQGLAAKNIQYF. In DNA, the CDR3 is TGCGCCAGCAGCCAAGGCCTAGCGGCCAAAAACATTCAGTACTTC.

V and J are TRBV11-2 and TRBJ2-2, with 14 bases fitting TRBD2. This CDR3 has 18 residues. CDR1 is SGHAT and CDR2 is FQNNGV in the germline V gene. After removal of 5 bases from V and 0 bases from J, the junction contained 5 bases not matched to a gene. The CDR3 DNA reads TGTGCCAGCAGCCACCGGGGACTAGCGGGAGCGAACACCGGGGAGCTGTTTTTT. Residues: CASSHRGLAGANTGELFF.

This rearrangement joins TRBV9 to TRBJ2-1; 11 bases agree with TRBD2. Trimming took 3 bases from V and 6 from J; bases not matched to a gene: 8. The germline gives CDR1 SGDLS, CDR2 YYNGEE. This CDR3 comprises 16 residues. The CDR3: CASSAVTSGRFNEQFF. In DNA form, the CDR3 reads TGTGCCAGCAGCGCCGTAACTAGCGGGAGATTCAATGAGCAGTTCTTC. Filled out from reference TRBV9 and TRBJ2-1, the complete variable domain reads DSGVTQTPKHLITATGQRVTLRCSPRSGDLSVYWYQQSLDQGLQFLIQYYNGEERAKGNILERFSAQQFPDLHSELNLSSLELGDSALYFCASSAVTSGRFNEQFFGPGTRLTVL.

The chain combines TRBV11-2 with TRBJ2-3; TRBD2 agrees at 12 bases. Germline CDR1 and CDR2: SGHAT and FQNNGV. Trimming cost V 2 bases and J 2 bases; bases outside gene matches: 5. The CDR3 totals 17 residues. CDR3 in DNA: TGTGCCAGCAGCTTAACTAGCGGGAGGACGAACACAGATACGCAGTATTTT. This gives the protein CASSLTSGRTNTDTQYF.

V is TRBV14 and J is TRBJ2-2; 11 nucleotides agree with TRBD2. The V and J ends lost 3 bases and 9 bases, in that order; junction bases with no gene match: 12. The CDR3 runs 17 residues. Germline loops: CDR1 SGHDN, CDR2 FVKESK. CDR3 sequence (DNA): TGTGCCAGCAGCCAGCACCAGGGACTAGCGGACCCTAGGGAGCTGTTTTTT. Translated: CASSQHQGLADPRELFF.

This sequence joins TRBV19 and TRBJ1-5; perhaps TRBD1 as D (5 bases). Germline V gene data show CDR1 as LNHDA and CDR2 as SQIVND (reference sequence). The CDR3 runs 14 residues. V lost 5 bases to trimming and J lost 4 bases, with 12 bases between them. This CDR3 is CASSPAGRNQPQHF. The CDR3 DNA reads as TGTGCCAGTAGTCCGGCAGGGCGGAATCAGCCCCAGCATTTT.

The CDR3 nucleotides are TGCGCCAGCAGCATACAGACAGGGAGAGGAGATACGCAGTATTTT. Its translation: CASSIQTGRGDTQYF. V gene TRBV5-1 combines with J gene TRBJ2-3; TRBD1 matches at 7 bases. J lost 5 bases, V lost 4 bases, and 10 bases had no gene match. Germline loops: CDR1 SGHRS, CDR2 YFSETQ. The CDR3 extends over 15 amino acids.

V gene TRBV7-9 combines with J gene TRBJ2-7; either TRBD1 or TRBD2 may supply D (5 bases each). CDR3 size: 12 residues. The germline V gene encodes CDR1 SEHNR and CDR2 FQNEAQ (reference sequence). The germline V and J ends were trimmed by 6 bases and 11 bases, with 17 bases remaining between them. The chain's CDR3 is CASRGVQSVEYF. The DNA of the CDR3 is TGTGCCAGCAGGGGGGTGCAGTCGGTGGAGTACTTC.

In its sample, this clonotype was seen a few times. The chain couples TRBV24-1 to TRBJ2-5; D could derive from TRBD1 or TRBD2 (5 bases each). The CDR3 consists of 16 residues. V dropped 3 bases and J dropped 2 bases, with 15 bases sitting between them. Germline loops: CDR1 KGHDR, CDR2 SFDVKD. CDR3 in amino acids: CATSDPTGTPQETQYF. As DNA, the CDR3 is TGTGCCACCAGTGATCCAACTGGGACCCCGCAAGAGACCCAGTACTTC.

This clonotype was counted a single time. The chain employs TRBV11-2 and TRBJ2-3; D is undetermined. This CDR3 has 14 amino acids. V was pared by 4 bases and J by 0 bases, with 8 bases between. Germline V gene sequence: CDR1 SGHAT, CDR2 FQNNGV. For the CDR3, the DNA is TGTGCCAGCAGCTGGAGACTGAGCACAGATACGCAGTATTTT. Encoded protein: CASSWRLSTDTQYF.

This sequence joins TRBV28 and TRBJ1-2; D not certain. Germline CDR1 reads MDHEN; CDR2 reads SYDVKM. The length of the CDR3 is 15 residues. Trimming removed 6 bases from V and 3 bases from J, with 17 bases in between. The CDR3 is CASSSTAGFHYGYTF. In DNA, the CDR3 is TGTGCCAGCAGCAGCACGGCCGGGTTCCACTATGGCTACACCTTC.

This clonotype appeared a few times. The chain combines TRBV4-1 with TRBJ1-2; D remains unclear. V lost 8 bases to trimming and J lost 4 bases, with 23 bases between them. The CDR3 covers 16 residues. The germline V gene encodes CDR1 MGHRA and CDR2 YSYEKL. Written as DNA, the CDR3 is TGCGCCAGCGGTTCCGGGGAGGGATTCTTGCGCTATGGCTACACCTTC. The encoded protein is CASGSGEGFLRYGYTF.

This chain joins TRBV27 and TRBJ2-7; the match to TRBD1 covers 10 bases. Germline-derived CDR1 and CDR2 are MNHEY and SMNVEV (reference sequence). This CDR3 region has 15 residues. V trimming: 5 bases; J trimming: 3 bases; junction bases outside the gene matches: 7. The CDR3 DNA follows: TGTGCCAGCAGTAGACCGGGACAGGGGATCTACGAGCAGTACTTC. Protein: CASSRPGQGIYEQYF.

This clonotype came up many times. The chain is built from TRBV5-1 and TRBJ1-1, with a possible D match to TRBD1 (5 bases). The V end lost 4 bases, the J end lost 0 bases, and 22 bases lay between the germline ends. The CDR3 runs 18 residues. Germline CDR1 is SGHRS and CDR2 is YFSETQ. The CDR3 is CASSLSPWGERMNTEAFF. CDR3 in DNA: TGCGCCAGCAGCCTATCCCCATGGGGGGAAAGAATGAACACTGAAGCTTTCTTT.

This chain connects TRBV5-1 to TRBJ2-1, with 9 bases lining up with TRBD2. The germline CDR1 and CDR2 sequences are SGHRS and YFSETQ. J gave up 4 bases and V 3 bases, and 8 bases lay outside the gene matches. The CDR3 length is 16 residues. The CDR3 reads CASSSPGLATYNEQFF. In DNA, the CDR3 is TGCGCCAGCAGCTCGCCCGGACTAGCGACTTACAATGAGCAGTTCTTC.

This chain joins TRBV20-1 and TRBJ2-7, with 7 bases lining up with TRBD2. Germline CDR1 DFQATT, CDR2 SNEGSKA (reference sequence). The junction had 8 bases not matched to a gene; V was cut back by 6 bases and J by 0 bases. The CDR3 contains 14 residues. CDR3 residues: CSARTGGNSYEQYF. The CDR3 DNA reads as TGCAGTGCACGGACGGGAGGAAACTCCTACGAGCAGTACTTC.